Detailed here is one TCR beta chain. Its target is unknown. The sample is drawn from a study of cytomegalovirus exposure and HLA in healthy donors. Overall study results and limits: A further, later analysis showed that HLA-associated TCR beta chains (compared with equally common others) were more clonally expanded. Most CMV-associated TCR beta chains appeared HLA-restricted in a later analysis. TCR beta V- and J-gene trimming was later associated with a missense DCLRE1C variant.

Trimming took 4 bases from V and 5 from J, leaving 14 bases between them. Germline V gene sequence: CDR1 KGHSH, CDR2 LQKENI. CDR3 size: 14 residues. Healthy bone marrow donors made up the donor group. Primers included in the PCR were 60 Vbeta and 13 Jbeta primers. Only in-frame clones appear in the TCRdb table, and some are missing; sequencing was by immunoSEQ multiplex PCR. The sample shows around 150,000 clones, roughly two thirds of them seen only once. This chain uses TRBV18 with TRBJ1-1; maybe TRBD1 (5 bases). The clonotype comes from a male donor in good health and CMV-seronegative. The material sequenced was PBMCs. CDR3 nucleotides: TGTGCCAGCTCACTACAGGTCGAGAAAACTGAAGCTTTCTTT. Residues: CASSLQVEKTEAFF. The whole variable domain, remainder taken from reference TRBV18 and TRBJ1-1, is NAGVMQNPRHLVRRRGQEARLRCSPMKGHSHVYWYRQLPEEGLKFMVYLQKENIIDESGMPKERFSAEFPKEGPSILRIQQVVRGDSAAYFCASSLQVEKTEAFFGQGTRLTVV.